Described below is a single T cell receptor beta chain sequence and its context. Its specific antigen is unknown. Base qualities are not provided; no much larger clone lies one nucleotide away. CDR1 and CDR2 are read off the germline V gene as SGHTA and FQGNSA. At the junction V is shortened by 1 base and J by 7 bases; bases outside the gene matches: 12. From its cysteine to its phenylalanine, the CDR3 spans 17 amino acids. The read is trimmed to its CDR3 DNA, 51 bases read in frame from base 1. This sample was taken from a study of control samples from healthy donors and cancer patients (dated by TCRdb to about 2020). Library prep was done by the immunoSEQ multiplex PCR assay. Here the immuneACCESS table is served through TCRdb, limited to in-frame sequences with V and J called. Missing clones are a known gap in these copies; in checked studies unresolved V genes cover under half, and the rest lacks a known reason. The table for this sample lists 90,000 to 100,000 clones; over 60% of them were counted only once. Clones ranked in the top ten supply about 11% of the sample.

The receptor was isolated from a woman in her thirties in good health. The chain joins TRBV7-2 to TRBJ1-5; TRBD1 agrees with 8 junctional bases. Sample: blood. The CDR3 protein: CASSLGGRGRLDQPQHF. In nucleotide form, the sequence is TGTGCCAGCAGCTTAGGAGGCAGGGGGCGCTTGGACCAGCCCCAGCATTTT.